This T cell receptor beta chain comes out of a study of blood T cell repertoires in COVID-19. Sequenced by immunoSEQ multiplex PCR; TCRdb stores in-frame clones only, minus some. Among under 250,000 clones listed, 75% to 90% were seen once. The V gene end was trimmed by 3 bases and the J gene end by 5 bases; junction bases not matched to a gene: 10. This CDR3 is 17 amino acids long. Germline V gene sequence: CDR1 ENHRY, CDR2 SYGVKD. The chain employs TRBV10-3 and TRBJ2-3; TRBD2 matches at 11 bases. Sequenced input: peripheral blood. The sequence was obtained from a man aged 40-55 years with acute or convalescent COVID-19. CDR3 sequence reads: CAISDRGVLAGVDTQYF. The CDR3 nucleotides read TGTGCCATCAGTGATAGAGGTGTACTAGCGGGAGTAGATACGCAGTATTTT.